This TCR beta chain originates from a study of PD-L1 blockade in urothelial cancer. Study information: Patients went on atezolizumab in the mid-2010s, receiving 1,200 mg intravenously every 3 weeks. About 90% of the roughly 29 patients were men with bladder-origin urothelial cancer. Analysis of blood occurred 3 weeks (second dose) and 6 weeks after treatment start. The median T cell count in blood samples was 110,000 to 150,000.

The V and J ends lost 1 base and 2 bases, in that order; junction bases with no gene match: 2. The CDR3 sequence is 14 residues long. Some clones are missing from TCRdb's copy, which holds only in-frame ones; the method was immunoSEQ multiplex PCR. The sample records about 110,000 clones, about 85% being singletons. Sequences were derived from PBMCs, sampled around atezolizumab (anti-PD-L1) treatment. The sequence came from a man aged 50 to 59 with urothelial cancer. V usage is TRBV5-3 and J usage is TRBJ2-5; 7 nucleotides agree with TRBD2. TRBV5-3 is an ORF, with its function uncertain. The CDR3 DNA reads as TGTGCCAGAAGCTTGTGGGGGGGACAAGAGACCCAGTACTTC. Encoded protein: CARSLWGGQETQYF.